This T cell receptor (beta chain) is from a study of cytomegalovirus exposure and HLA in healthy donors. The overall study: A prior analysis found 117 million unique TCR beta sequences from approximately 200 million T cells.

The table lists this clone with a count of one. The CDR3 has 13 amino acids. Trimming cost V 2 bases and J 8 bases; bases outside gene matches: 6. CDR1 SGHRS and CDR2 YFSETQ come from the germline V gene. This PCR relied on a set of 60 Vbeta primers and 13 Jbeta primers. The protocol was immunoSEQ multiplex PCR, while the TCRdb copy is restricted to in-frame clones and leaves out a portion. The sample carries about 160,000 clones, around four fifths recorded once. The gene calls are TRBV5-1 and TRBJ1-2; TRBD1 aligns across 7 bases. The TCR sequence derives from a man aged 50-60 years in good health and CMV-seropositive. Sequencing was carried out using PBMCs. This chain's CDR3 is CASSLTGVEGYTF. The CDR3 region has the DNA TGCGCCAGCAGCTTAACAGGGGTAGAAGGCTACACCTTC.